This T cell receptor (beta chain) was obtained from a study of blood T cell repertoires in COVID-19 (TCRdb year 2020). About the full investigation: The collaborator samples originated in the United States, Italy and Spain and spanned the acute and convalescent phases of COVID-19. The prospective study material was composed of cDNA or gDNA derived from T cells, B-cell-depleted T cells, or PBMCs. Subjects who had been exposed to COVID-19, were actively infected with it, or had recovered from it provided the deeply sampled blood TCRbeta repertoires that made up the dataset. The repertoires were released in a freely available public database meant as a resource for research on the immune response to SARS-CoV-2. The samples were drawn from the first 160 participants of the ongoing ImmuneRACE study and from more than 1,000 subjects provided by 6 global collaborators. The sample metadata nearly always contained a de-identified subject ID, COVID-19 status, age in years and sex. Where HLA class I and class II types were available, the types were taken from metadata supplied by the sample provider, not from assay-based typing.

Collaborating institutions collected whole blood in K2EDTA tubes following their own protocols. For TCRbeta analysis, collaborator samples were shipped as frozen whole blood, as isolated PBMCs, or as DNA extracted from either sample type. TCRbeta CDR3 regions were amplified from genomic DNA using the immunoSEQ Assay, a bias-controlled multiplex PCR. As for how the authors treated the data: The number of nucleated cells in each sample was estimated by amplification of reference gene primers within the assay. Sequence reads were collapsed and filtered to measure the absolute abundance of every unique TCRbeta CDR3 rearrangement. For each sample, productive Simpson clonality was calculated by taking the square root of Simpson's diversity index across productive rearrangements. TCRdb mirrors the immuneACCESS table, restricted to in-frame sequences. Some clones are absent from its copies; in checked studies, under half trace to an unresolved V gene, and the reason for the others is unknown. V and J calls and clone size are given by that table; D and trimming were obtained from the DNA. Within this sample are about 28,000 clones, with about 85% of them counted one time only. The ten largest account for around 10% of the sample.

A word on this clone: There is no known antigen for this receptor. Base quality data are lacking; no much larger clone is found one base away.

At the junction V is shortened by 2 bases and J by 5 bases; bases outside the gene matches: 5. Including the terminal cysteine and phenylalanine, the CDR3 comprises 15 residues. Of all the DNA, just the CDR3 is kept, 45 bases in frame from base 1. The germline V gene gives CDR1 as KGHSH and CDR2 as LQKENI. The investigation overall reported the following: The quantity of clinical and demographic metadata differed by source and by participant and was supplied without curation.

The rearrangement combines TRBV18 with TRBJ2-3, with 9 junctional bases fitting TRBD1. The receptor's source is a human donor in a cohort sampled during active COVID-19. Sample: peripheral blood. The DNA reads TGTGCCAGCTCACCAACAGGGGGCTTGGGAGATACGCAGTATTTT. It is translated as CASSPTGGLGDTQYF.